The 5 T cell receptor beta chains below were found in one sample sequenced in a study of blood T cell repertoires in COVID-19. Generated by immunoSEQ multiplex PCR, the TCRdb table keeps only in-frame clones and is missing some. The sample shows some 99,000 clones, 70% to 90% of them seen only once. Material: peripheral blood. These receptors all come from a human donor in a cohort sampled during active COVID-19.

CDR3 loop: CASSDRINYGYTF. CDR3 nucleotides: TGTGCCAGCAGCGACAGGATCAACTATGGCTACACCTTC. The V gene is TRBV2, the J gene TRBJ1-2; TRBD1 might be the D (6 bases). V was pared by 6 bases and J by 2 bases, with 10 bases between. This CDR3 has 13 residues. The germline CDR1 and CDR2 sequences are SNHLY and FYNNEI.

The rearrangement uses TRBV18 and TRBJ1-3; a weak D match, TRBD1 (5 bases). Germline CDR1 reads KGHSH; CDR2 reads LQKENI. The CDR3 runs to 16 residues. V was pared by 1 base and J by 1 base, with 11 bases between. The CDR3 here is CASSPLHRTSGNTIYF. The DNA for the CDR3 is TGTGCCAGCTCACCACTTCACAGGACGTCTGGAAACACCATATATTTT.

The chain combines TRBV5-4 with TRBJ1-2; D not resolved. CDR1 and CDR2 from the germline V gene are SGHNT and YYREEE (reference sequence). V was pared by 4 bases and J by 2 bases, with 15 bases between. The CDR3 is 15 amino acids. The chain's CDR3 is CASSLPAGQNYGYTF. CDR3 bases: TGTGCCAGCAGCCTTCCCGCTGGGCAGAACTATGGCTACACCTTC.

The V call is TRBV11-2, the J call TRBJ1-1, with a weak D call TRBD1 (6 bases). The CDR3 extends over 13 amino acids. Germline V lookup: CDR1 SGHAT, CDR2 FQNNGV. The V end was cut by 0 bases, the J end by 8 bases, with 10 bases between. The CDR3 DNA sequence: TGTGCCAGCAGCTTAGATCTTGGACAGGAAGCTTTCTTT. Translation gives CASSLDLGQEAFF.

The chain uses TRBV7-9 and TRBJ1-1, with D possibly being TRBD1 (5 bases). V lost 5 bases to trimming and J lost 4 bases, with 11 bases between them. The CDR3 is 13 amino acids. In germline, CDR1 is SEHNR, CDR2 FQNEAQ (reference sequence). The CDR3 DNA sequence: TGTGCCAGCAGCCAAGGGCAGGGCACTGAAGCTTTCTTT. Protein sequence: CASSQGQGTEAFF.